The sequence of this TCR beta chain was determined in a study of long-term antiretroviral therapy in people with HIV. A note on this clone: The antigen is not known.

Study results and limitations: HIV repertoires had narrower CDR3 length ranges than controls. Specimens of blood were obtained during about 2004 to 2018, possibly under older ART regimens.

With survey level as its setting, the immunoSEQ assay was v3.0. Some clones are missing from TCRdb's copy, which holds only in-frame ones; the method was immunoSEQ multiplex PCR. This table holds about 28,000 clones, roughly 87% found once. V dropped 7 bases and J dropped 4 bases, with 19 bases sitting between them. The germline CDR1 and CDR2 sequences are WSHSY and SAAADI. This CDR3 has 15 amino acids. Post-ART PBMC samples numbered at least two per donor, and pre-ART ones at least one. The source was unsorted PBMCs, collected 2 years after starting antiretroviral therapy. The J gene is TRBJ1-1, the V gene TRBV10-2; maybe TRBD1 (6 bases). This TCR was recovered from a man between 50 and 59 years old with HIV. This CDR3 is CASTRRGGLVTEAFF. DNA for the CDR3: TGCGCCAGCACTCGAAGGGGGGGCCTGGTCACTGAAGCTTTCTTT.